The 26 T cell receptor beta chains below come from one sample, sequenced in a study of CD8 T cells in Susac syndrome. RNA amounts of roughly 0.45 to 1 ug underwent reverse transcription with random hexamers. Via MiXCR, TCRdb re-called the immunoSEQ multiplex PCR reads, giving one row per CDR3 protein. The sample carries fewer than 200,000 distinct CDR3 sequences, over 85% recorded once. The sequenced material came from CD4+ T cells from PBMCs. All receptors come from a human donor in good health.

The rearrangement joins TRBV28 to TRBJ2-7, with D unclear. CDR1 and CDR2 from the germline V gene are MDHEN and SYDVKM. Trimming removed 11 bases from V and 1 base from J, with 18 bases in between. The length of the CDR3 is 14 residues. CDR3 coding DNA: TGTGCCCGCCTTTGGCGACCTCCTTCCTACGAGCAGTACGTC. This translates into CARLWRPPSYEQYV.

The CDR3 bases are TGTGCCAGCAGCCAACCCCCTATGAATGAAAAACTGTTTTTT. Residues: CASSQPPMNEKLFF. This sequence joins TRBV12-3 or TRBV12-4 and TRBJ1-4; D is ambiguous. This CDR3 is built from 14 residues. The V end was cut by 6 bases, the J end by 5 bases, with 13 bases between.

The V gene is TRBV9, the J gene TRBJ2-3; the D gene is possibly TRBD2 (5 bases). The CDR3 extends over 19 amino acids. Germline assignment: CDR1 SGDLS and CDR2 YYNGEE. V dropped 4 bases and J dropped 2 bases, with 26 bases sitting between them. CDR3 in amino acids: CASSYKFSGETFATDTQYF. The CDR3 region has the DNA TGTGCCAGCAGCTATAAGTTCTCCGGGGAGACCTTCGCCACAGATACGCAGTATTTT.

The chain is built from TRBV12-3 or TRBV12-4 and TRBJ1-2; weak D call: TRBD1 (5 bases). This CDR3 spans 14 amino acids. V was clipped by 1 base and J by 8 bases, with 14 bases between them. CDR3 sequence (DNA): TGTGCCAGCAGTTTAGGGCAGGGAGTCGAGGGCTACACCTTC. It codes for CASSLGQGVEGYTF.

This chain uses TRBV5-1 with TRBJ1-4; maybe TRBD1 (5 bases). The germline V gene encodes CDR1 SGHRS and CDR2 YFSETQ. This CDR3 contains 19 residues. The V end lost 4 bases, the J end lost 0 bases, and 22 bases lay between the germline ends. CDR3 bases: TGCGCCAGCAGCCCTAAGGGGCAGACCTTCATTGCAACTAATGAAAAACTGTTTTTT. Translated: CASSPKGQTFIATNEKLFF.

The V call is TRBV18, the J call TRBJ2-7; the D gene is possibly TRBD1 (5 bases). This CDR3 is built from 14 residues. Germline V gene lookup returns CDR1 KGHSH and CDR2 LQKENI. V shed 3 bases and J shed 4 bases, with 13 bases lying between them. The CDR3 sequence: CASSPSGRAYEQYF. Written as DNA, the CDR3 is TGTGCCAGCTCACCCTCGGGCAGGGCATACGAGCAGTACTTC.

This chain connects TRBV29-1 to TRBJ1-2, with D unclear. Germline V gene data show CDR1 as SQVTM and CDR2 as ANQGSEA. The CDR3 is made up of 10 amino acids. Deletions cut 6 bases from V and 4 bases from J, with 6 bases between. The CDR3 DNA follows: TGCAGCGTGGGAACCTATGGCTACACCTTC. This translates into CSVGTYGYTF.

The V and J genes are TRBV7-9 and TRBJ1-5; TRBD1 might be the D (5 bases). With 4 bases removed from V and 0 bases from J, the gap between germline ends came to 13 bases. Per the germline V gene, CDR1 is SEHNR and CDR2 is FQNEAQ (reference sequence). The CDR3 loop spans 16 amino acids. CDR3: CASSSGTVHSNQPQHF. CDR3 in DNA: TGTGCCAGCAGCTCCGGGACGGTCCATAGCAATCAGCCCCAGCATTTT.

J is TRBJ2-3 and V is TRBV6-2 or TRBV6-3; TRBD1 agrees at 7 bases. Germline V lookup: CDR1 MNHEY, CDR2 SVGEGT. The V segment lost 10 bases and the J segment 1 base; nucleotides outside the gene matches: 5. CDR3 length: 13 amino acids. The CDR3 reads CATRDSGTDTQYF. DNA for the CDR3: TGTGCCACCCGGGACAGCGGCACAGATACGCAGTATTTT.

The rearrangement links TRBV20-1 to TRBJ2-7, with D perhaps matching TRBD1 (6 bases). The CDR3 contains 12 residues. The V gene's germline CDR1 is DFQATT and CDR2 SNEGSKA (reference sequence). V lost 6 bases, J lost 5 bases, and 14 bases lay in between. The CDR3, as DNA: TGCAGTGCGGGGCGAGGGGGACACGAGCAGTACTTC. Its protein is CSAGRGGHEQYF.

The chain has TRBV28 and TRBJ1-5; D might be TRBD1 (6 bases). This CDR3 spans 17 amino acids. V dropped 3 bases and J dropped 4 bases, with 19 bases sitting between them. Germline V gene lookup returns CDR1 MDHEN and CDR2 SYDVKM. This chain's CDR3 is CASSFARGAQRNQPQHF. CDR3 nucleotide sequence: TGTGCCAGCAGTTTTGCCAGGGGCGCCCAAAGGAATCAGCCCCAGCATTTT.

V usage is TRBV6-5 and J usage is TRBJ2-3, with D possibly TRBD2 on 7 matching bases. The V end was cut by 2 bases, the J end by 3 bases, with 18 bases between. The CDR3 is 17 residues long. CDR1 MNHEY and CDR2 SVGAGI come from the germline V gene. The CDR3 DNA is TGTGCCAGCAGTTACCTCCAGAAGGGGGGGGGAACAGATACGCAGTATTTT. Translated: CASSYLQKGGGTDTQYF.

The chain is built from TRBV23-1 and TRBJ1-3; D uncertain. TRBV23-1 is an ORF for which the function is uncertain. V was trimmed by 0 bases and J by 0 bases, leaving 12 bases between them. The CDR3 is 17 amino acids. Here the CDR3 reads CASSQSSPVPSGNTIYF. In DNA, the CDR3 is TGCGCCAGCAGTCAATCGAGCCCGGTACCCTCTGGAAACACCATATATTTT.

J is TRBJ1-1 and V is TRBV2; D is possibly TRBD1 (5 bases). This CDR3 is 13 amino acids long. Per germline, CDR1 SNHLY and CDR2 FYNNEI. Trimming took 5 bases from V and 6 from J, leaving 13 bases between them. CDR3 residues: CASSRAGSSEAFF. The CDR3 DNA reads TGTGCCAGCAGTAGGGCAGGGAGCTCTGAAGCTTTCTTT. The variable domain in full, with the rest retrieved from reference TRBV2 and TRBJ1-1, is EPEVTQTPSHQVTQMGQEVILRCVPISNHLYFYWYRQILGQKVEFLVSFYNNEISEKSEIFDDQFSVERPDGSNFTLKIRSTKLEDSAMYFCASSRAGSSEAFFGQGTRLTVV.

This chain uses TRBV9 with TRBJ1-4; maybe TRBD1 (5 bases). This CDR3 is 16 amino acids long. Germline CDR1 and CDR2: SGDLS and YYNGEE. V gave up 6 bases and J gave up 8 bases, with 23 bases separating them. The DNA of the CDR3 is TGTGCCAGCAACCGCACTCGTCCCCGGGGCCGGGAAAAACTGTTTTTT. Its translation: CASNRTRPRGREKLFF.

The CDR3 spells CASSLQQLGAGYTF. CDR3 DNA sequence: TGTGCCAGCAGCTTACAACAATTGGGAGCTGGCTACACCTTC. This chain uses TRBV7-9 with TRBJ1-2; the D is unclear. The CDR3 has 14 amino acids. The germline V gene encodes CDR1 SEHNR and CDR2 FQNEAQ (reference sequence). V was clipped by 2 bases and J by 7 bases, with 14 bases between them.

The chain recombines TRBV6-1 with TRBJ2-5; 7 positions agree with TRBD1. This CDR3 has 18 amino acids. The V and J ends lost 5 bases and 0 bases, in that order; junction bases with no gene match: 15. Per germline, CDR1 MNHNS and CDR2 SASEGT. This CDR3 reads CASSPTRQGIYDQETQYF. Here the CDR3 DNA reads TGTGCCAGCAGTCCGACAAGACAGGGCATATATGACCAAGAGACCCAGTACTTC.

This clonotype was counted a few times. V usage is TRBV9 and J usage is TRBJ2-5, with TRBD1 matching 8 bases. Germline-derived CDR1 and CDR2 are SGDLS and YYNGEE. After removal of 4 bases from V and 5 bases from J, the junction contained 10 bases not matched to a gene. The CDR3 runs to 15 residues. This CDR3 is CASSPTDRDVETQYF. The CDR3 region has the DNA TGTGCCAGCAGCCCTACGGACAGGGACGTCGAGACCCAGTACTTC.

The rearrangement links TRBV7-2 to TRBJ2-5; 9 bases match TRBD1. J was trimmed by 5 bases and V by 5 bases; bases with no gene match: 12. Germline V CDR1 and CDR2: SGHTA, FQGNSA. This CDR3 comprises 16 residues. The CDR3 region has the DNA TGTGCCAGCAGCCTCACCGCGACAGGGGGAAGTGAGACCCAGTACTTC. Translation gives CASSLTATGGSETQYF. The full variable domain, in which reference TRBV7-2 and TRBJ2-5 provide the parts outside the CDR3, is GAGVSQSPSNKVTEKGKDVELRCDPISGHTALYWYRQSLGQGLEFLIYFQGNSAPDKSGLPSDRFSAERTGGSVSTLTIQRTQQEDSAVYLCASSLTATGGSETQYFGPGTRLLVL.

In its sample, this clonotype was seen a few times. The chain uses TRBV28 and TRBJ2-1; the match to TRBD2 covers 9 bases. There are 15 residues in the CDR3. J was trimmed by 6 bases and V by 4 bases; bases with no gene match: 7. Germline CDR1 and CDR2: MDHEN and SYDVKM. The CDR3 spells CASSSLAGRGNEQFF. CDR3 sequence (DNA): TGTGCCAGCAGTTCCCTAGCGGGGAGGGGCAATGAGCAGTTCTTC.

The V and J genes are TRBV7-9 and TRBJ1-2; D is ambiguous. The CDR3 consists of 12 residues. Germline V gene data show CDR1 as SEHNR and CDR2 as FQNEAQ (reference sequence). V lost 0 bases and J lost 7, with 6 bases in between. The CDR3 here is CASSLAGSGYTF. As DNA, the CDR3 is TGTGCCAGCAGCTTAGCAGGAAGTGGCTACACCTTC.

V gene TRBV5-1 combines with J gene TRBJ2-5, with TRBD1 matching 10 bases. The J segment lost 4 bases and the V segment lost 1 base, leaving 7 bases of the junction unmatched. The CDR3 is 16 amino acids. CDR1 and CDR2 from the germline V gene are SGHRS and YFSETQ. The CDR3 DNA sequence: TGCGCCAGCAGCTTGTTTAGGACAGGGGGTGCAGAGACCCAGTACTTC. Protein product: CASSLFRTGGAETQYF.

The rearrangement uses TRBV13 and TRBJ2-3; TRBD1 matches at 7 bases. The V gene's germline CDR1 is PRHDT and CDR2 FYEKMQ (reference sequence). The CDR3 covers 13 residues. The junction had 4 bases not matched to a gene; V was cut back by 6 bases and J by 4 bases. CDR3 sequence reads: CASRYDRADTQYF. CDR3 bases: TGTGCCAGCAGATATGACAGGGCAGATACGCAGTATTTT. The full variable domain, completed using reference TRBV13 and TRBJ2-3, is AAGVIQSPRHLIKEKRETATLKCYPIPRHDTVYWYQQGPGQDPQFLISFYEKMQSDKGSIPDRFSAQQFSDYHSELNMSSLELGDSALYFCASRYDRADTQYFGPGTRLTVL.

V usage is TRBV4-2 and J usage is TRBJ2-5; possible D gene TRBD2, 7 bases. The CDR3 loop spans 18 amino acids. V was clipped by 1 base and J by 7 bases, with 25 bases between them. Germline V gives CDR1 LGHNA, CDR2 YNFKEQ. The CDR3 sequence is CASSQVDVPRGTRGTQYF. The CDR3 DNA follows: TGTGCCAGCAGCCAAGTCGATGTTCCGCGGGGGACAAGAGGGACCCAGTACTTC.

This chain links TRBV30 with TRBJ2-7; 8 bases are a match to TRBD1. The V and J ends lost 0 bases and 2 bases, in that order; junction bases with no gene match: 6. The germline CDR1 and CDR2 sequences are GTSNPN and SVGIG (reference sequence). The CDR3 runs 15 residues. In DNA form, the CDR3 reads TGTGCCTGGAGTGTACATGGGACAGGCGCCTACGAGCAGTACTTC. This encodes CAWSVHGTGAYEQYF.

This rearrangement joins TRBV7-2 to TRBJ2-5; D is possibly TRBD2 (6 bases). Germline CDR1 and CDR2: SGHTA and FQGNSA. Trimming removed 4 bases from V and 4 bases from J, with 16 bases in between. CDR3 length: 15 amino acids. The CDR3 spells CASSSLGGIGETQYF. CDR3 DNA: TGTGCCAGCAGCTCCCTCGGGGGAATCGGAGAGACCCAGTACTTC.